The rows below give T cell receptor beta chains drawn from one sample of a study of blood T cell repertoires in COVID-19. Generated by immunoSEQ multiplex PCR, the TCRdb table keeps only in-frame clones and is missing some. The sample has some 50,000 clones, about 84% seen once. Sequenced input: peripheral blood. The source of these receptors is a human donor in a cohort sampled during active COVID-19. The CDR3 runs from the conserved cysteine through the conserved F or W. Each record gives: V gene, J gene, clone size, D gene, CDR3 protein, CDR3 DNA. The D gene is left open where the match is weak. For some rows the clone size is stated as once, few or many, or as a class when expanded; others skip it.

TRBV3-1/TRBV3-2,TRBJ1-4,once,-,CASSHNLGVEKLFF,TGTGCCAGCAGCCACAATTTAGGGGTTGAAAAACTGTTTTTT
TRBV5-1,TRBJ1-6,-,-,CASSLWSENSPLHF,TGCGCCAGCAGCTTGTGGAGCGAGAATTCACCCCTCCACTTT
TRBV6-6,TRBJ2-1,-,-,CASSYYGRRNEQFF,TGTGCCAGCAGTTACTACGGGAGAAGGAATGAGCAGTTCTTC
TRBV9,TRBJ2-1,-,-,CASSVAGNEQFF,TGTGCCAGCAGCGTAGCAGGGAATGAGCAGTTCTTC
TRBV9,TRBJ1-1,once,-,CASSVAGIGAEAFF,TGTGCCAGCAGCGTAGCGGGGATTGGGGCTGAAGCTTTCTTT
TRBV29-1,TRBJ1-2,-,-,CSVEIGGGNGYTF,TGCAGCGTTGAAATAGGGGGTGGGAATGGCTACACCTTC
TRBV30,TRBJ2-2,-,-,CAWSARGTGELFF,TGTGCCTGGAGTGCCAGGGGAACCGGGGAGCTGTTTTTT
TRBV27,TRBJ2-2,once,-,CASSLPRTGELFF,TGTGCCAGCAGTTTACCCAGAACCGGGGAGCTGTTTTTT
TRBV27,TRBJ2-7,-,TRBD2,CASMKGGGPYEQYF,TGTGCCAGCATGAAGGGCGGGGGACCCTACGAGCAGTACTTC
TRBV6-5,TRBJ2-7,few,TRBD2,CASSRSSGAYEQYF,TGTGCCAGCAGTCGGTCTAGCGGGGCCTACGAGCAGTACTTC
TRBV7-6,TRBJ1-3,-,-,CASSREGRNTIYF,TGTGCCAGCAGCCGAGAGGGCAGAAACACCATATATTTT
TRBV9,TRBJ1-3,few,-,CASSVEGANTIYF,TGTGCCAGCAGCGTAGAAGGGGCCAACACCATATATTTT
TRBV7-3,TRBJ2-3,-,TRBD2,CASSLGPAGGPDTQYF,TGTGCCAGCAGCTTAGGTCCAGCGGGGGGTCCAGATACGCAGTATTTT
TRBV30,TRBJ1-4,-,-,CAWSVGQGYEKLFF,TGTGCCTGGAGTGTCGGGCAGGGTTATGAAAAACTGTTTTTT
TRBV7-8,TRBJ2-2,-,TRBD1,CASSTRTGGAKKGTGELFF,TGTGCCAGCAGCACCCGGACAGGGGGAGCGAAAAAGGGGACCGGGGAGCTGTTTTTT
TRBV11-2,TRBJ2-1,-,TRBD2,CASSLLSGGNEQFF,TGTGCCAGCAGCTTACTTTCGGGGGGCAATGAGCAGTTCTTC
TRBV6-2/TRBV6-3,TRBJ2-6,-,TRBD1,CASSYPPTGGPLLSGANVLTF,TGTGCCAGCAGTTACCCCCCGACAGGGGGCCCTTTGCTCTCTGGGGCCAACGTCCTGACTTTC
TRBV5-1,TRBJ1-2,-,-,CASSLDTSIGGDYGYTF,TGCGCCAGCAGCTTGGATACTTCCATCGGGGGTGACTATGGCTACACCTTC
TRBV4-3,TRBJ2-1,-,TRBD2,CASSQVRAGGPDNEQFF,TGCGCCAGCAGCCAAGTCCGGGCGGGGGGGCCTGACAATGAGCAGTTCTTC
TRBV6-1,TRBJ2-6,-,TRBD1,CASSERLTGMLSGANVLTF,TGTGCCAGCAGTGAAAGGTTGACAGGGATGCTTTCGGGGGCCAACGTCCTGACTTTC
TRBV3-1/TRBV3-2,TRBJ1-2,-,-,CASSQGTGIGYTF,TGTGCCAGCAGCCAAGGTACGGGTATTGGCTACACCTTC
TRBV6-6,TRBJ2-2,-,-,CASSYSSVNTGELFF,TGTGCCAGCAGTTACTCGTCAGTGAACACCGGGGAGCTGTTTTTT
TRBV18,TRBJ2-1,-,-,CASSPISRAQYNEQFF,TGTGCCAGCTCACCGATCTCGCGGGCGCAATACAATGAGCAGTTCTTC
TRBV25-1,TRBJ2-2,-,TRBD1,CASSWTGGTGELFF,TGTGCCAGCAGTTGGACAGGGGGCACCGGGGAGCTGTTTTTT
TRBV19,TRBJ1-2,-,TRBD1,CASKDLRTGAFLDGYTF,TGTGCCAGTAAAGACCTGCGGACAGGCGCCTTCCTCGATGGCTACACCTTC
TRBV9,TRBJ2-5,-,TRBD2,CASSVGEHGGASETQYF,TGTGCCAGCAGCGTAGGCGAGCACGGGGGGGCGTCAGAGACCCAGTACTTC
TRBV6-5,TRBJ1-5,-,-,CAHQGPYSNQPQHF,TGTGCCCACCAGGGGCCTTATAGCAATCAGCCCCAGCATTTT